The rows below give T cell receptor beta chains drawn from one sample of a study of regulatory T cells in long-lasting Graves disease. TCRdb re-derived calls from the multiplex PCR reads in MiXCR, one entry per CDR3 protein. The sample comprises 680,000 or so distinct CDR3 sequences, 15% to 20% of which are singletons, and 15% to 20% rests with the top ten. These same records also appear under a second study, on T cells in Graves' hyperthyroidism and ophthalmopathy.

Specimen: peripheral blood mononuclear cells (PBMCs), collected at new diagnosis, from a patient treated with antithyroid drugs. The receptors were sampled from a woman under 40 with Graves disease. CDR3s include the opening cysteine and the closing phenylalanine or tryptophan. Fields, in order: clone size, CDR3 length, D gene, J gene, V gene, CDR3 DNA, CDR3 protein. The D gene is left open where the match is weak. Where a row states a size, it is once, few, many or the class of an expanded clone; other rows omit it.

many | 11 | - | TRBJ1-2 | TRBV12-5 | TGTGCTAGTGGGCGCGGCTTGGGCTACACCTTC | CASGRGLGYTF
- | 14 | - | TRBJ2-3 | TRBV10-3 | TGTGCCATCAGTGCCGCGGTCCGCACAGATACGCAGTATTTT | CAISAAVRTDTQYF
few | 14 | - | TRBJ1-2 | TRBV15 | TGTGCCACCAGCATGAATCCTCTAGGGTATGGCTACACCTTC | CATSMNPLGYGYTF
many | 15 | TRBD2 | TRBJ2-7 | TRBV2 | TGTGCCAGCAGTAAAGGCGGACTAGCGGACTACGAGCAGTACTTC | CASSKGGLADYEQYF
many | 16 | TRBD1 | TRBJ2-5 | TRBV20-1 | TGCAGTGCTAGAGATCCGGGACAGGGGGGTACGGAGACCCAGTACTTC | CSARDPGQGGTETQYF
few | 14 | - | TRBJ1-4 | TRBV28 | TGTGCCAGCAGTCCCGGGGGGAGAGATGAAAAACTGTTTTTT | CASSPGGRDEKLFF
- | 14 | TRBD1 | TRBJ1-2 | TRBV4-1 | TGCGCCAGCAGCCAATGGACAGGGGACTATGGCTACACCTTC | CASSQWTGDYGYTF
many | 12 | - | TRBJ2-7 | TRBV6-2/TRBV6-3 | TGTGCCAGCAGTGAGGCTACCTACGAGCAGTACTTC | CASSEATYEQYF
many | 12 | - | TRBJ1-1 | TRBV6-1 | TGTGCCAGCAGCAGGGACACCTCCGAAGCTTTCTTT | CASSRDTSEAFF
- | 13 | - | TRBJ1-1 | TRBV19 | TGTGCCAGTAGTGTGACCTGGGACACTGAAGCTTTCTTT | CASSVTWDTEAFF
many | 15 | - | TRBJ1-1 | TRBV12-3/TRBV12-4 | TGTGCCAGCAGTTTAGAGGAGGGACTGAACACTGAAGCTTTCTTT | CASSLEEGLNTEAFF
many | 12 | - | TRBJ1-3 | TRBV5-1 | TGTGCCAGCAGAGACTCTGGAAACACCATATATTTT | CASRDSGNTIYF
few | 16 | - | TRBJ2-1 | TRBV7-3 | TGTGCCAGCAGCTCCTCCGACGCCGACTCCTACAATGAGCAGTTCTTC | CASSSSDADSYNEQFF
few | 15 | TRBD1 | TRBJ1-1 | TRBV19 | TGTGCCAGTAGGAAATTTAGGGACAGAGACACTGAAGCTTTCTTT | CASRKFRDRDTEAFF
- | 12 | - | TRBJ2-7 | TRBV29-1 | TGCAGCGTTGAAGCCCAAGCCTACGAGCAGTACTTC | CSVEAQAYEQYF
many | 17 | - | TRBJ2-2 | TRBV27 | TGTGCCAGCAGTTTGGGTACGCGGGTTTCGGGAACCGGGGAGCTGTTTTTT | CASSLGTRVSGTGELFF
many | 19 | TRBD2 | TRBJ2-3 | TRBV12-3/TRBV12-4 | TGTGCCAGCAGTCCCAGGCGATCACTAGCGGGAGACAACACAGATACGCAGTATTTT | CASSPRRSLAGDNTDTQYF
many | 17 | - | TRBJ2-3 | TRBV7-9 | TGTGCCAGCAGCGCCCGGATCTACCCCCTGGGCGCAGATACGCAGTATTTT | CASSARIYPLGADTQYF
many | 13 | TRBD1 | TRBJ1-1 | TRBV20-1 | TGCAGTGCCACCGACAGGGGAGGCGCTGAAGCTTTCTTT | CSATDRGGAEAFF
- | 14 | - | TRBJ1-4 | TRBV5-1 | TGCGCCAGCAGCTTAGGAACCTGGGATGAAAAACTGTTTTTT | CASSLGTWDEKLFF
- | 17 | - | TRBJ1-1 | TRBV28 | TGTGCTACCGACCCACTTTGGATATCGGCAGTGAACACTGAAGCTTTCTTT | CATDPLWISAVNTEAFF
- | 14 | - | TRBJ2-7 | TRBV7-2 | TGTGCCAGCGGGGCCACGAGGGGACCTTACGAGCAGTACTTC | CASGATRGPYEQYF
many | 14 | TRBD2 | TRBJ2-7 | TRBV3-1 | TGTGCCAGCAGCCAAGGACTAGCTGTCTACGAGCAGTACTTC | CASSQGLAVYEQYF
many | 16 | - | TRBJ2-7 | TRBV7-9 | TGTGCCAGCACCCCCGGGGTGGGAGCGGCAGCCTACGAGCAGTACTTC | CASTPGVGAAAYEQYF
- | 15 | - | TRBJ1-5 | TRBV28 | TGTGCCAGCAGTGGGGCAGGGGTAAGGAATCAGCCCCAGCATTTT | CASSGAGVRNQPQHF
- | 14 | TRBD1 | TRBJ1-4 | TRBV30 | TGTGCCTGGACTCGGACAGGGGGCAATGAAAAACTGTTTTTT | CAWTRTGGNEKLFF
many | 14 | TRBD1 | TRBJ1-4 | TRBV2 | TGTGCCAGCAGATCCGGGACAGGGAATGAAAAACTGTTTTTT | CASRSGTGNEKLFF
many | 17 | TRBD1 | TRBJ1-4 | TRBV28 | TGTGCCAGCAGTAAGGACTTCCCGACAGGGGATAATGAAAAACTGTTTTTT | CASSKDFPTGDNEKLFF
- | 14 | - | TRBJ2-7 | TRBV25-1 | TGTGCCAGCAGTGGACCAGGGATCGTATACGAGCAGTACTTC | CASSGPGIVYEQYF
- | 16 | TRBD1 | TRBJ1-4 | TRBV5-1 | TGCGCCAGCAGCCTCAACAGGGGCACATTTAATGAAAAACTGTTTTTT | CASSLNRGTFNEKLFF
few | 15 | - | TRBJ2-1 | TRBV11-2 | TGTGCCAGCACCACCCTGGGCGGGATCTACAATGAGCAGTTCTTC | CASTTLGGIYNEQFF
- | 15 | TRBD1 | TRBJ1-5 | TRBV18 | TGTGCCAGCTCACCTTCAGGGGGCACGAATCAGCCCCAGCATTTT | CASSPSGGTNQPQHF
many | 21 | TRBD2 | TRBJ2-3 | TRBV27 | TGTGCCAGCAGTTTATGGTGGACTAGCGGGAGTCGGCCATCTAGCACAGATACGCAGTATTTT | CASSLWWTSGSRPSSTDTQYF
many | 13 | - | TRBJ1-1 | TRBV10-3 | TGTGCCACGTATGGTCAGGTGAACACTGAAGCTTTCTTT | CATYGQVNTEAFF
- | 16 | TRBD1 | TRBJ2-5 | TRBV5-1 | TGCGCCAGCAGCTCGCAAATAAACAGGGGGATAGAGACCCAGTACTTC | CASSSQINRGIETQYF
few | 14 | TRBD1 | TRBJ1-5 | TRBV3-1 | TGTGCCAGCAGCCCCAGACAGGGGCCTCAGCCCCAGCATTTT | CASSPRQGPQPQHF
- | 13 | - | TRBJ2-7 | TRBV9 | TGTGCCAGCAGCGTAGGTAACAGCTACGAGCAGTACTTC | CASSVGNSYEQYF
many | 13 | - | TRBJ1-5 | TRBV3-1 | TGTGCCAGCAGCCAACTCGAGGATCAGCCCCAGCATTTT | CASSQLEDQPQHF
many | 16 | TRBD2 | TRBJ2-5 | TRBV27 | TGTGCCAGCAGTTCGGCAGCGGGAGCCTTCCAAGAGACCCAGTACTTC | CASSSAAGAFQETQYF
many | 16 | TRBD1 | TRBJ2-7 | TRBV5-1 | TGCGCCAGCAGCTTGGGGAGTCAGGGGGCGGTCAACGAGCAGTACTTC | CASSLGSQGAVNEQYF
many | 14 | - | TRBJ1-2 | TRBV20-1 | TGCAGTGCTTACCCGCCAGGGGCATTGGATGGCTACACCTTC | CSAYPPGALDGYTF
- | 12 | - | TRBJ2-1 | TRBV2 | TGTGCCAGTCTTGCTAGTCCCAATGAGCAGCTCTTC | CASLASPNEQLF
- | 15 | TRBD1 | TRBJ2-1 | TRBV5-6 | TGTGCCAGCAGCTTGGGACAGGGGGGGCACAATGAGCAGTTCTTC | CASSLGQGGHNEQFF
few | 19 | - | TRBJ2-3 | TRBV10-1 | TGCGCCATCCCCCCGACTAGAGGGAAGGTAGGGCCCGTACCGGATACGCAGTATTTT | CAIPPTRGKVGPVPDTQYF
many | 14 | - | TRBJ1-4 | TRBV20-1 | TGCAGTGCCGAACTCAGGAGCACTAATGAAAAACTGTTTTTT | CSAELRSTNEKLFF